The rows below give T cell receptor beta chains drawn from one sample of a study of post-analysis software for immune sequencing data. From the PCR reads, TCRdb called clonotypes with MiXCR, one entry per CDR3 protein. The sample carries a few hundred thousand distinct CDR3 sequences, around a third recorded once. Sample: blood. The receptors here all came from a girl between 2 and 17 years old with multiple sclerosis. CDR3s include the opening cysteine and the closing phenylalanine or tryptophan. D genes are given only for firm matches. The size entry is marked missing in some rows and otherwise reads once, few, many or a size class.

>.|TRBJ2-5|.|TRBV9
CASSRGTDSETQYF
TGTGCCAGCAGCCGCGGGACGGATTCTGAGACCCAGTACTTC
>.|TRBJ2-3|.|TRBV15
CAAEGVSDTQYF
TGTGCCGCCGAGGGGGTTTCAGATACGCAGTATTTT
>few|TRBJ2-5|.|TRBV2
CASSEVRHHQETQYF
TGTGCCAGCAGTGAAGTGAGACACCACCAAGAGACCCAGTACTTC
>.|TRBJ1-2|.|TRBV5-1
CASSQPTETYGYTF
TGCGCCAGCAGCCAGCCGACAGAGACCTATGGCTACACCTTC
>once|TRBJ1-1|.|TRBV20-1
CSARIREVEGTEAFF
TGCAGTGCTAGAATCCGGGAGGTAGAGGGGACTGAAGCTTTCTTT
>.|TRBJ1-2|.|TRBV12-3/TRBV12-4
CASTYGLIYGYTF
TGTGCCAGCACATATGGACTGATCTATGGCTACACCTTC
>.|TRBJ2-1|.|TRBV5-6
CASSLGRAKYNEQFF
TGTGCCAGCAGCTTGGGCAGGGCTAAATACAATGAGCAGTTCTTC
>.|TRBJ2-7|TRBD1|TRBV27
CTSSSGRGLEQYF
TGTACCAGCAGTTCTGGCAGGGGGCTCGAGCAGTACTTC
>few|TRBJ2-5|.|TRBV20-1
CSAKDWGTYKQYF
TGCAGTGCTAAGGACTGGGGAACATACAAGCAGTACTTC
>few|TRBJ1-1|.|TRBV5-1
CASSLGLGSEAFF
TGCGCCAGCAGCTTGGGTCTCGGCTCTGAAGCTTTCTTT
>.|TRBJ2-2|.|TRBV5-6
CASKLGGPGTGERFF
TGTGCCAGCAAACTCGGGGGGCCGGGCACCGGGGAGCGGTTTTTT
>.|TRBJ2-3|TRBD1|TRBV24-1
CATSALRPGQGYTDTQYF
TGTGCCACCAGTGCACTACGACCGGGACAGGGATACACAGATACGCAGTATTTT
>.|TRBJ2-5|TRBD1|TRBV7-2
CASSLVDRRETQYF
TGTGCCAGCAGCTTAGTGGACAGGAGAGAGACCCAGTACTTC
>few|TRBJ2-3|TRBD2|TRBV29-1
CSVKGPSGGSTDTQYF
TGCAGCGTGAAAGGGCCTAGCGGGGGGAGCACAGATACGCAGTATTTT
>.|TRBJ1-5|.|TRBV12-3/TRBV12-4
CASSNQGWNQPQHF
TGTGCCAGCAGTAATCAGGGGTGGAATCAGCCCCAGCATTTT
>.|TRBJ2-3|.|TRBV5-1
CASSSSGTGLGTDTQYF
TGCGCCAGCAGCTCAAGCGGGACAGGCTTGGGCACAGATACGCAGTATTTT
>few|TRBJ1-1|TRBD1|TRBV20-1
CSARDPGGFTEAFF
TGCAGTGCTAGAGATCCAGGGGGCTTTACTGAAGCTTTCTTT
>.|TRBJ2-5|TRBD1|TRBV20-1
CSAPRRGQQETQYF
TGCAGTGCCCCTCGAAGGGGGCAACAAGAGACCCAGTACTTC
>.|TRBJ2-3|.|TRBV25-1
CASSSRGSTDTQYF
TGTGCCAGCAGTTCCCGGGGGTCCACAGATACGCAGTATTTT
>.|TRBJ1-1|.|TRBV12-3/TRBV12-4
CASSFSGGGEAFF
TGTGCCAGCAGTTTTTCGGGGGGTGGTGAAGCTTTCTTT
>.|TRBJ2-1|.|TRBV5-6
CASSHPSGSYNEQFF
TGTGCCAGCAGCCACCCGAGTGGTTCCTACAATGAGCAGTTCTTC
>.|TRBJ1-2|TRBD1|TRBV20-1
CSGGQGIYGYTF
TGCAGTGGAGGACAGGGGATCTATGGCTACACCTTC
>few|TRBJ2-4|.|TRBV28
CASSFGGPKNIQYF
TGTGCCAGCAGTTTTGGGGGCCCCAAAAACATTCAGTACTTC
>few|TRBJ2-6|TRBD2|TRBV5-1
CASSLDPAGAHSGANVLTF
TGCGCCAGCAGCTTGGATCCAGCGGGGGCCCACTCTGGGGCCAACGTCCTGACTTTC
>few|TRBJ1-4|.|TRBV2
CASSGVTVGEKLFF
TGTGCCAGCAGTGGGGTGACTGTAGGAGAAAAACTGTTTTTT
>few|TRBJ1-2|TRBD1|TRBV2
CASRIGQGVYGYTF
TGTGCCAGCAGGATCGGGCAGGGGGTCTATGGCTACACCTTC
>few|TRBJ1-1|.|TRBV12-5
CASGFSPATEAFF
TGTGCTAGTGGTTTCAGCCCGGCCACTGAAGCTTTCTTT
>.|TRBJ2-5|TRBD1|TRBV7-2
CASSLEGAGITQETQYF
TGTGCCAGCAGCTTAGAGGGGGCCGGGATAACTCAAGAGACCCAGTACTTC
>.|TRBJ1-1|.|TRBV6-5
CASSYHWDGGVGYTEAFF
TGTGCCAGCAGTTACCATTGGGACGGAGGGGTGGGGTACACTGAAGCTTTCTTT
>.|TRBJ1-2|.|TRBV6-1
CASRDTGIGGYTF
TGTGCCAGCAGGGATACAGGGATCGGTGGCTACACCTTC
>few|TRBJ2-1|TRBD2|TRBV6-5
CASGRANEQFF
TGTGCCAGCGGGAGGGCCAATGAGCAGTTCTTC
>.|TRBJ2-3|TRBD2|TRBV13
CASSSPGTIGGSTGTQYF
TGTGCCAGCAGCTCCCCCGGGACGATCGGGGGGAGCACAGGTACGCAGTATTTT
>.|TRBJ2-3|TRBD1|TRBV10-3
CAIRYLRDRTDTQYF
TGTGCCATCAGATACCTGCGGGACAGGACAGATACGCAGTATTTT
>few|TRBJ1-4|.|TRBV7-9
CASTDVYRNEKLFF
TGTGCCAGCACCGACGTTTACAGGAATGAAAAACTGTTTTTT
>.|TRBJ2-3|TRBD1|TRBV6-2/TRBV6-3
CASSSGDSLTDTQYF
TGTGCCAGCTCTTCCGGGGACAGCTTGACAGATACGCAGTATTTT
>.|TRBJ2-2|TRBD2|TRBV7-3
CASSLLPSGATGELFF
TGTGCCAGCAGCTTATTGCCTAGCGGGGCGACCGGGGAGCTGTTTTTT
>many|TRBJ2-1|TRBD2|TRBV20-1
CSARPTSGGYNEQFF
TGCAGTGCTAGACCGACTAGCGGGGGCTACAATGAGCAGTTCTTC
>.|TRBJ1-6|TRBD1|TRBV7-8
CASSLQGASGYNSPLHF
TGTGCCAGCAGCTTACAGGGGGCCTCGGGATATAATTCACCCCTCCACTTT
>.|TRBJ2-5|TRBD1|TRBV6-5
CASSYSDRAETQYF
TGTGCCAGCAGTTACTCCGACAGGGCAGAGACCCAGTACTTC
>once|TRBJ1-2|TRBD1|TRBV20-1
CSARAGTGLVYGYTF
TGCAGTGCTAGAGCCGGGACAGGGCTGGTCTATGGCTACACCTTC
>.|TRBJ1-6|.|TRBV5-6
CASSGQRSGAARKSLHF
TGTGCCAGCAGCGGACAGAGATCCGGGGCGGCAAGGAAGTCCCTCCACTTT
>.|TRBJ2-5|TRBD1|TRBV29-1
CSVATGEDTQYF
TGCAGCGTTGCAACAGGGGAAGACACCCAGTACTTC
>.|TRBJ2-5|TRBD2|TRBV7-2
CASSLRTSGGKTQYF
TGTGCCAGCAGCTTAAGAACTAGCGGGGGGAAGACCCAGTACTTC
>.|TRBJ2-1|.|TRBV28
CASSWSVSYNEQFF
TGTGCCAGCAGTTGGTCAGTCTCCTACAATGAGCAGTTCTTC
>.|TRBJ2-5|TRBD2|TRBV7-2
CASSSYFVAGGGETQYF
TGTGCCAGCAGCTCTTATTTCGTAGCGGGGGGCGGGGAGACCCAGTACTTC